This T cell receptor (beta chain) was captured by sequencing in a study of T-cell reconstitution after alpha-beta-depleted transplantation in children. Unique molecular identifiers were incorporated during preparation of the TCRbeta library. MiXCR, run by TCRdb on the PCR reads, gives a single entry per CDR3 protein. The top ten clones hold 6.1% of a sample with approximately 97,000 distinct CDR3 sequences, roughly 6% of them seen once. This clonotype was observed at least ten times. V was cut by 4 bases and J by 3 bases, with 7 bases left in between. This CDR3 contains 13 residues. The chain has TRBV12-3 or TRBV12-4 and TRBJ2-1, with TRBD2 as a possible D gene (5 bases). This clonotype originated in a female patient aged 2 to 10 who had a stem cell transplant for Fanconi anemia, so the T cells may come from the graft donor. This sample comprised PBMCs, mostly from graft donor cells, obtained 60 days after TCRalphabeta/CD19-depleted stem cell transplant. The CDR3 DNA sequence: TGTGCCAGCAGTTATCGGGGCTACAATGAGCAGTTCTTC. Translation gives CASSYRGYNEQFF.